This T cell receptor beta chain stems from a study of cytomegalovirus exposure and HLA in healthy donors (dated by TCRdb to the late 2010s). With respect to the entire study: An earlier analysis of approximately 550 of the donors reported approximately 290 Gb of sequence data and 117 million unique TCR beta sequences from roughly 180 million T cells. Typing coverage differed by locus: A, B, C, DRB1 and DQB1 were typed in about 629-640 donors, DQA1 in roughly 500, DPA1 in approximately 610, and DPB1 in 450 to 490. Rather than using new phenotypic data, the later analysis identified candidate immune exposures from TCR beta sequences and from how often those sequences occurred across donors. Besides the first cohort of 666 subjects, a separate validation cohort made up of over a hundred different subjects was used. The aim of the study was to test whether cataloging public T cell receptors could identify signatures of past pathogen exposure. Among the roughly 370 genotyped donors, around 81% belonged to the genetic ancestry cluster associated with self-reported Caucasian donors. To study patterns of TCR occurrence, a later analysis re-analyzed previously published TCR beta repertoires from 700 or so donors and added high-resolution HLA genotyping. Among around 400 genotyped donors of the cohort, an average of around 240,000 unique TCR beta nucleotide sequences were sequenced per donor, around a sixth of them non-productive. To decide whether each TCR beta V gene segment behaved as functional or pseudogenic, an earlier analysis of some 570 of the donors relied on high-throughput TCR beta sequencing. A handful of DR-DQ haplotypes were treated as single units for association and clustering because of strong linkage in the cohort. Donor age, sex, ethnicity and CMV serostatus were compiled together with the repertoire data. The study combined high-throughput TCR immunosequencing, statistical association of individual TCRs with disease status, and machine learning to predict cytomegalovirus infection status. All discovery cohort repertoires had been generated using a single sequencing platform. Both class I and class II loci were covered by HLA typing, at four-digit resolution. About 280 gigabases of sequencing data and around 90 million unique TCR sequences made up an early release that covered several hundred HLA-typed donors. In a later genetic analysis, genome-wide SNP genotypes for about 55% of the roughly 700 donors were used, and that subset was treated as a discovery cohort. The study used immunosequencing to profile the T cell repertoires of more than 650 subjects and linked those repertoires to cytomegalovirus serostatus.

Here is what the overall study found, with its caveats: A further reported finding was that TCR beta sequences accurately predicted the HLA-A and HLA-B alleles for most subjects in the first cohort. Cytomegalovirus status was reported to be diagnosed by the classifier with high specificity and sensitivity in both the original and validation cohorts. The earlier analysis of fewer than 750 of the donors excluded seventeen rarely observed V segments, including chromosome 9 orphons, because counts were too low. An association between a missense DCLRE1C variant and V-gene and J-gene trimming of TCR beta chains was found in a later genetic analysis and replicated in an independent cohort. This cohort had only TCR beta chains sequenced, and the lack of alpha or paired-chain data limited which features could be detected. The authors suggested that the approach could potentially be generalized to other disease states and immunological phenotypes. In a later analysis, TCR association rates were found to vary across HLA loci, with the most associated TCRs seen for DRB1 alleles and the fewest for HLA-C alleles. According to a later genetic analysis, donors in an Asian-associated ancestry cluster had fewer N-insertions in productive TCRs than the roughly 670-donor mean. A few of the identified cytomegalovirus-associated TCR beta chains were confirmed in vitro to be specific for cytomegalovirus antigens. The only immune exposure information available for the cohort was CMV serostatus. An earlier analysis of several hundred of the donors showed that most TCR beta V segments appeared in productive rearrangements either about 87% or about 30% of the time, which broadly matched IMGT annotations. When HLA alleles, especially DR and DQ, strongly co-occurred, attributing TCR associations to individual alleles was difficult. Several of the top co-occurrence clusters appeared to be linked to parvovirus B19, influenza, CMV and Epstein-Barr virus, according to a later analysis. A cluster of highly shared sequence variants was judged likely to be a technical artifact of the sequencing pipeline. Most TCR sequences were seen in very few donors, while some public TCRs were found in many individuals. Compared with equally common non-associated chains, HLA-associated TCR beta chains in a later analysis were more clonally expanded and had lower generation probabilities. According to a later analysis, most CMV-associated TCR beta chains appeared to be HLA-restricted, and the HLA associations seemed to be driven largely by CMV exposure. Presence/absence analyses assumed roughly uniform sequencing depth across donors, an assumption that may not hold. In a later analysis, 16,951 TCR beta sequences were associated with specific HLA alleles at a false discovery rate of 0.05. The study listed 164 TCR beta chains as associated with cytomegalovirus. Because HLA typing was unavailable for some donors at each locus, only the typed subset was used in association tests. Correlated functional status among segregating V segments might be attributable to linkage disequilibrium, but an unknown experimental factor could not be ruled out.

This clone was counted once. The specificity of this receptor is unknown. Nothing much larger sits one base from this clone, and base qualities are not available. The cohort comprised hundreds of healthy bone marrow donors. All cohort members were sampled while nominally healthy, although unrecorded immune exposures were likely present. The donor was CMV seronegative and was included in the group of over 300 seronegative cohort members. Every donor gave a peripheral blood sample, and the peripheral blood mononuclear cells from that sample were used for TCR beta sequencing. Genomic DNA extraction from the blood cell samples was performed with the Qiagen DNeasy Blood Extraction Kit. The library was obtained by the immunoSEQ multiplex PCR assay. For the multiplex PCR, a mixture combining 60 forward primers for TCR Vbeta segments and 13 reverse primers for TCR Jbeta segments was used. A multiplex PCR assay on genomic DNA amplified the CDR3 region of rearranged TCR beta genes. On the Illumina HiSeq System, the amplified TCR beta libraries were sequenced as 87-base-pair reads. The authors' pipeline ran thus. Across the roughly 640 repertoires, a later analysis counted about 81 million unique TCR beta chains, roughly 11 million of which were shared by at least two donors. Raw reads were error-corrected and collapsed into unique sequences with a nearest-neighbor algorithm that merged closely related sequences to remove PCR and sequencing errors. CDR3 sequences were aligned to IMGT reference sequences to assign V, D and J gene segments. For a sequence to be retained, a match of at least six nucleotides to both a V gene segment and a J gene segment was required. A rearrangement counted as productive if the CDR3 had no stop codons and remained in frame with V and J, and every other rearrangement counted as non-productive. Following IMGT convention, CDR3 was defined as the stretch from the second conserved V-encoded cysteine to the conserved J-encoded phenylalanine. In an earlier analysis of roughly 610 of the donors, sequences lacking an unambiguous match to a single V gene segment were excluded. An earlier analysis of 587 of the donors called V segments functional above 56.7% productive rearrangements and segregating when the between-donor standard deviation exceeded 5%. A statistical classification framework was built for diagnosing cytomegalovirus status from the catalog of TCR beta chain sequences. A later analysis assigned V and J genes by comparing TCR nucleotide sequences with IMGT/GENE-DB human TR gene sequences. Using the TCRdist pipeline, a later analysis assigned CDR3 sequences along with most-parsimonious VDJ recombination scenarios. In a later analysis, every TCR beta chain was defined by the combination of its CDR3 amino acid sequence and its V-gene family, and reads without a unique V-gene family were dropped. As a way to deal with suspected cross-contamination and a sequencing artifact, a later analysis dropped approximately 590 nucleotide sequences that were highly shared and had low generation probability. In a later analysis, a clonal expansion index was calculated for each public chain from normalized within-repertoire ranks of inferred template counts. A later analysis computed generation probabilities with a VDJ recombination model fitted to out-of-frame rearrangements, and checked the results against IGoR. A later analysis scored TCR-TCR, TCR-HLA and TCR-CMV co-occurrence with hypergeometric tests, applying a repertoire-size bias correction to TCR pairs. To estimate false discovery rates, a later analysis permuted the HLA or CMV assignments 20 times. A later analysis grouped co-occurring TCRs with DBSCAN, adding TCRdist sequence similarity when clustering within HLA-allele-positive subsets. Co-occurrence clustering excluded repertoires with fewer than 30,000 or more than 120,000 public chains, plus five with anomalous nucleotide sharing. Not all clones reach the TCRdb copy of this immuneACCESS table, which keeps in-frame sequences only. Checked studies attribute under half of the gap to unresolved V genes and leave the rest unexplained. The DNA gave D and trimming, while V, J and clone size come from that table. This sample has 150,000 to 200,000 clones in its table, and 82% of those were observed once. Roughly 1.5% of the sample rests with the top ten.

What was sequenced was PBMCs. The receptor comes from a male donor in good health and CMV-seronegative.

The CDR3 reads CASSYSGLARADTQYF. The nucleotide sequence reads as follows: TGTGCCAGCAGTTACTCGGGACTAGCTCGCGCAGATACGCAGTATTTT. The chain links TRBV6-5 with TRBJ2-3, with 9 bases in between that match TRBD2. The CDR3 measures 16 amino acids from cysteine to phenylalanine. Of the read, only the CDR3 DNA is kept; its 48 bases are in frame from base 1. CDR1 and CDR2, looked up from the germline V gene, are MNHEY and SVGAGI. Unmatched junction bases come to 5, with V trimmed by 0 bases and J by 4 bases.